Listed below are T cell receptor beta chains from one sample, sequenced in a study of tumor and adjacent non-tumor tissue in lung cancer. Via MiXCR, TCRdb re-called the multiplex PCR reads, giving one row per CDR3 protein. The table has 120,000 or so distinct CDR3 sequences, 66% seen once. Sequencing input: lung tumor tissue. These receptors were taken from a man in his thirties or forties with non-small cell lung cancer. Each CDR3 is given with its conserved first and last residue. A D gene is named only where the DNA matches it firmly. The size of a clone is reported for some rows only, either as once, few or many, or as a class for expanded clones.

>TRBJ2-7|many|TRBV6-2/TRBV6-3|-|14
TGTGCCAGCAGTTCACAACGGGGCACCTACGAGCAGTACTTC
CASSSQRGTYEQYF
>TRBJ1-1|once|TRBV6-6|-|14
TGCGCCAGCACCCCATGGTCACCGAACACTGAAGCTTTCTTT
CASTPWSPNTEAFF
>TRBJ2-7|few|TRBV12-3/TRBV12-4|TRBD2|15
TGTGCCAGCAGTACATCCGGGGGGGATAATCGCGAGCAGTACTTC
CASSTSGGDNREQYF
>TRBJ2-3|-|TRBV7-9|TRBD2|16
TGTGCCAGCAGCTTAGTTTCAGCGGGGGGGCAAGATACGCAGTATTTT
CASSLVSAGGQDTQYF
>TRBJ2-3|-|TRBV11-3|-|15
TGTACCAGCAGCCCCCCCCGCGGAGGGCTGGATACGCAGTATTTT
CTSSPPRGGLDTQYF
>TRBJ2-3|many|TRBV10-1|TRBD2|16
TGCGCCAGCAGTGGGAGTCGGGAGGGCCGTCGGGATACGCAGTATTTT
CASSGSREGRRDTQYF
>TRBJ1-5|many|TRBV20-1|-|14
TGCAGTGCTAGTCTAGGCAGCCAAAATCAGCCCCAGCATTTT
CSASLGSQNQPQHF
>TRBJ2-7|once|TRBV11-1|TRBD1|15
TGTGCCAGCACCTTCCGGACAGGAAGGGGCTACGAGAAGTACTTC
CASTFRTGRGYEKYF
>TRBJ2-1|-|TRBV4-1|TRBD2|17
TGCGCCAGCAGCCAACCGAGACTAGCGGGAGGGAGGAATGAGCAATTCTTC
CASSQPRLAGGRNEQFF
>TRBJ2-7|-|TRBV29-1|TRBD2|12
TGCAGAGGACTAGCGGGGACCTACGAGCAGTACTTC
CRGLAGTYEQYF
>TRBJ2-7|-|TRBV29-1|-|12
TGCAGCGTTGAAGTAAACGCGAGGGTGCAGTACTTC
CSVEVNARVQYF
>TRBJ2-6|many|TRBV20-1|-|17
TGCAGTGCTGGAATCGGGACTCCCGGCGGAGGGGCCAACGTCCTGACTTTC
CSAGIGTPGGGANVLTF
>TRBJ2-2|-|TRBV11-2|-|16
TGTGTCAGCAGCCCCTGGACAGGACTAAACACTGGGGAGCTGTTTTTT
CVSSPWTGLNTGELFF
>TRBJ2-3|many|TRBV12-3/TRBV12-4|TRBD2|13
TGTGCCAGCATTGCTGCTAGCGGGTGGACGCAGTATTTT
CASIAASGWTQYF
>TRBJ2-2|once|TRBV11-2|-|15
TGTGCCAGCAGCCCGGCAGGGCTTCACACCGGCGAGCTGTTTTTT
CASSPAGLHTGELFF
>TRBJ2-1|-|TRBV11-2|TRBD2|15
TGTGCCAGCAGACTAATCCTAGCGGGGATTGATGAGCAGGTCTTC
CASRLILAGIDEQVF
>TRBJ1-5|-|TRBV10-2|-|16
TGCGCCAGCAGTTCAGGGGCAGGGGACGGAAGTCAGCCCCAGCATTTT
CASSSGAGDGSQPQHF
>TRBJ2-1|-|TRBV5-5|TRBD2|17
TGTGCCAGCAGCTTAAGACTAGCGGGAGTTTTGGCGCGTGAGCAGTTCTTC
CASSLRLAGVLAREQFF
>TRBJ2-1|-|TRBV29-1|-|13
TGCAACGTTACAGGTCTGGTTTACAATGAGCAGTTCTTC
CNVTGLVYNEQFF
>TRBJ2-4|-|TRBV14|TRBD2|14
TGTGCCAGCAGCCGGGGGGGATCTCTGGACATTCAGTGCTTC
CASSRGGSLDIQCF
>TRBJ1-2|-|TRBV4-3|-|13
TGCGCCAACAGGCATGAGTCAAACTATGGCTACACCTTC
CANRHESNYGYTF
>TRBJ1-6|-|TRBV6-2/TRBV6-3|TRBD1|14
TGTGCCAGCAGGCTGGACAGGGGTAGTTCACCCTTCCACTTT
CASRLDRGSSPFHF
>TRBJ1-1|few|TRBV4-2|-|14
TGTGCCAGCAGCCAAGATCCGGGTAGCACTGAAGCTTTCTTT
CASSQDPGSTEAFF
>TRBJ2-1|once|TRBV5-1|-|17
TGCGCCAGCAGTTATGACCCGAGGGACATACTTTACATTGAGCATCTCTTC
CASSYDPRDILYIEHLF
>TRBJ1-2|-|TRBV11-2|-|15
TGTGCCAGCAACTTAGATCCCCAGGGTATCCATGGCTACACCTTC
CASNLDPQGIHGYTF
>TRBJ2-7|many|TRBV4-3|-|14
TGCGCCAGCAGCCAAGACGACGGGTATTGGGAGCAGTACTTC
CASSQDDGYWEQYF
>TRBJ1-4|-|TRBV5-6|-|16
TGTGCCAGCAGCTTGGACCTCGGGGCCGACTCTGAAAAACCGTTTTTC
CASSLDLGADSEKPFF
>TRBJ1-1|-|TRBV7-8|-|12
TGTGCCAGCAGCTTTAGAGAGGGCGGAACTTTCTTT
CASSFREGGTFF
>TRBJ2-7|-|TRBV5-1|TRBD1|15
TGCGCCAGCAGCTTCCGGGCAGGGGGCTCCTACGAGCAGTACTTC
CASSFRAGGSYEQYF
>TRBJ2-3|-|TRBV4-3|-|16
TGTGCCAGCAGCCGCTGGTGGGGAGTTAGCACAGGTACGCAGTATTTT
CASSRWWGVSTGTQYF
>TRBJ2-1|-|TRBV6-5|TRBD2|16
TGTGCCAGCAGTCCCGGGGGGGTTAATCTTTACAATGAGCAGTTCTTC
CASSPGGVNLYNEQFF
>TRBJ2-2|-|TRBV11-2|TRBD2|15
TGTGCCAGCAGCCTTAGCGGGAGTAGCACCGGGGGGCTGTTTTTT
CASSLSGSSTGGLFF
>TRBJ2-1|-|TRBV11-1|-|13
TGTGCCAGCAGCTTAGTGCCGCCGAATGAGCAGTTCTTC
CASSLVPPNEQFF
>TRBJ2-1|few|TRBV11-1|TRBD1|13
TGTGCCAGCAGCGAGGACAGGGGGAATGATGAGTTCTTC
CASSEDRGNDEFF
>TRBJ1-3|many|TRBV5-6|-|16
TGTGCCAGCAGCTTGGTTGGGGCCCACTCTGGAAACACCATATATTTT
CASSLVGAHSGNTIYF
>TRBJ1-3|few|TRBV12-3/TRBV12-4|-|14
TGTGCCAGCAGTCGCGGGGCGAGTGGAAACGCCATATATTTT
CASSRGASGNAIYF
>TRBJ2-5|-|TRBV10-3|-|14
TGTGCCATCAGTGACTCAGGGGTCCAAGAGTCCCAGCACTTC
CAISDSGVQESQHF
>TRBJ2-2|medium-sized|TRBV6-1|-|14
TGTGCCAGCAGCTTCGGGGGCAACACCGGGGAGCTGTTTTTT
CASSFGGNTGELFF
>TRBJ1-2|-|TRBV4-3|-|16
TGCGCCAGCAGTCAAGATCCCGTAGGAACTCAACGCGGCTACACCTTC
CASSQDPVGTQRGYTF
>TRBJ2-1|many|TRBV4-2|-|15
TGTGCCAGCAGCCGAAGCCATATAGCCTACAATGAGCAGTTCTTC
CASSRSHIAYNEQFF
>TRBJ2-7|-|TRBV29-1|-|12
TGCAGTGTTGTGGGCACTTCCTACGAGCAGTACTTC
CSVVGTSYEQYF
>TRBJ2-1|-|TRBV7-9|-|15
TGTGCCAGCAGCTTAGCTGCGGGAATCTACAATGAGCAGTTCTTC
CASSLAAGIYNEQFF
>TRBJ1-2|many|TRBV29-1|-|11
TGCAGCGATTCGGACGGCGATGGCTACACCTTC
CSDSDGDGYTF
>TRBJ1-1|many|TRBV12-3/TRBV12-4|TRBD1|11
TGTGCCAGCAGCAGCACAGGGGGAGCTTTCTTT
CASSSTGGAFF
>TRBJ1-2|-|TRBV12-3/TRBV12-4|-|14
TGTGCCAGCGGTTTAAGTTCAGTTGCTCATGGCTATACCTTC
CASGLSSVAHGYTF
>TRBJ1-1|-|TRBV10-2|-|13
TGCGCCGGCAGTGGGCAAGGAAACACTGAAGCTTTCTTT
CAGSGQGNTEAFF
>TRBJ1-1|-|TRBV5-1|-|13
TGCGCCAGCAGCTTTACTAGGAACACTGAAGCTTTCTTT
CASSFTRNTEAFF
>TRBJ2-1|-|TRBV5-1|TRBD1|17
TGCGCCAGCAGCTTGTACGAAGTGGGACAGGGAAACAATGAGCAGTTCTTC
CASSLYEVGQGNNEQFF
>TRBJ2-3|-|TRBV5-1|TRBD2|15
TGCGCCAGCAGCTTGCAGGCGGGAGACACAGATACGCAGTATTTT
CASSLQAGDTDTQYF
>TRBJ1-1|many|TRBV29-1|TRBD1|13
TGCAGCGTTCGAGACAGGGGAGACACTGAAGCTTTCTTT
CSVRDRGDTEAFF
>TRBJ2-5|many|TRBV12-3/TRBV12-4|-|13
TGTGCCAGCAGTTTAGAGTGGTCCGAGACCCAGTACTTC
CASSLEWSETQYF
>TRBJ2-7|-|TRBV12-3/TRBV12-4|-|11
TGTGCCAACTCGGGCCGATATGAGCAGTACTTC
CANSGRYEQYF
>TRBJ1-1|-|TRBV10-3|-|13
TGTGCCATCAGTGATCTCCAAAACACTGAAGCTTTCTTT
CAISDLQNTEAFF
>TRBJ2-3|-|TRBV25-1|-|14
TGTGCCAGCGGGATTAGTGGGGGAACAGATACGCAGTATTTT
CASGISGGTDTQYF
>TRBJ2-1|-|TRBV6-5|-|14
TGTGCCAGCAGTTACTCGCCACTACTCAATGAGCAATTCTTC
CASSYSPLLNEQFF
>TRBJ2-1|-|TRBV7-9|TRBD2|14
TGTGCCAGCAGCTTACTACAGAGCGGGGGTGAGCAGTTCTTC
CASSLLQSGGEQFF
>TRBJ2-1|few|TRBV11-2|-|16
TGTGCCAGTAGCTTGTATGCTGGCGCGTCCTACAATGAGCAGTTCTTC
CASSLYAGASYNEQFF
>TRBJ2-4|once|TRBV6-5|-|16
TGTGCCAGCAGTTACTCGAGATCCGGGAACAGTCACATTCAGTACTTT
CASSYSRSGNSHIQYF
>TRBJ2-5|-|TRBV11-2|-|14
TGTGCCAGCAGTTTCGGGATCTACCAAGAGACCCAGTACTTC
CASSFGIYQETQYF
>TRBJ2-1|many|TRBV6-1|-|15
TGTGCCAGCAGTGAACAGCCAGGGGAATACAATGAGCAGTTCTTC
CASSEQPGEYNEQFF